The sequence of this T cell receptor (beta chain) was determined in a study of T cell responses to AZD1222 COVID-19 vaccine. On the study more broadly: Pooled samples include second doses given at about 4 or 12 weeks. Overall study results and limits: The span of vaccine-associated CD4 TCRs extended across spike, with dominance at 160-218 and 743-854.

The table came from immunoSEQ multiplex PCR; TCRdb's copy has only in-frame clones and leaves some out. This sample has approximately 70,000 clones, with 65% to 90% found just once. Of note for this clone: What it recognizes is unknown.

V lost 4 bases to trimming and J lost 4 bases, with 19 bases between them. The CDR3 consists of 16 residues. The V gene is TRBV23-1, the J gene TRBJ1-1, with D tentatively TRBD1 (5 bases). TRBV23-1 has ORF status, its function being uncertain. The sequence came from an adult in good health. Specimen: peripheral blood, collected on day 0 of AZD1222 vaccination. This chain's CDR3 is CASSPPARNGGTEAFF. As DNA, the CDR3 is TGCGCCAGCAGTCCCCCGGCCAGGAATGGGGGCACTGAAGCTTTCTTT.